These T cell receptor beta chains were read from a single sample in a study of lymphopenia after photon versus proton radiotherapy. Produced via immunoSEQ multiplex PCR; TCRdb's table is partial and in-frame only. The repertoire consists of around 160,000 clones, with approximately 90% occurring once and the leading ten covering approximately 4.8%. The material sequenced was peripheral blood, taken from a patient treated with photon-based radiotherapy. The receptors stem from a man aged 50 to 59 with gastric cancer. Each CDR3 is given with its conserved first and last residue. D genes are given only for firm matches.

d_gene	v_gene	j_gene	CDR3nt	CDR3aa
NA	TRBV4-1	TRBJ2-1	TGCGCCAGCAGCGCTCGTGGGCAGACCTACAATGAGCAGTTCTTC	CASSARGQTYNEQFF
NA	TRBV4-1	TRBJ1-2	TGCGCCAGCAGTACGACTTCTAACTATGGCTACACCTTC	CASSTTSNYGYTF
TRBD2	TRBV29-1	TRBJ2-5	TGCAGCGTTGCTACTAGCGGCCAGGGGACCCAGTACTTC	CSVATSGQGTQYF
NA	TRBV15	TRBJ2-3	TGTGCCACCAGCAGAGATAATGCAGGCGATACGCAGTATTTT	CATSRDNAGDTQYF
NA	TRBV19	TRBJ2-1	TGTGCCAGTAGTATTCGAGCACCCAATGAGCAGTTCTTC	CASSIRAPNEQFF
NA	TRBV2	TRBJ1-2	TGTGCCAGCAGTGGACAGAGTAATGGCTACACCTTC	CASSGQSNGYTF
NA	TRBV30	TRBJ1-3	TGTGCCTGGAGTGTGGGGGGTTTCCCTGGAAACACCATATATTTT	CAWSVGGFPGNTIYF
NA	TRBV7-9	TRBJ2-7	TGTGCCAGCAGCTTGACGGGAGCGTACTACGAGCAGTACTTC	CASSLTGAYYEQYF
NA	TRBV15	TRBJ2-3	TGTGCCACCAGCAGGGGAGATACGCAGTATTTT	CATSRGDTQYF
TRBD1	TRBV18	TRBJ2-2	TGTGCCAGCTCCCCGGACAGGGGCACCGGGGAGCTGTTTTTT	CASSPDRGTGELFF
NA	TRBV18	TRBJ1-2	TGTGCCAGCTCACCAGAGGGTAGAGGGTATGGCTACACCTTC	CASSPEGRGYGYTF
NA	TRBV2	TRBJ2-7	TGTGCCACCCAGGACCGGGCAGGGTCTGGTGAGCAGTACTTC	CATQDRAGSGEQYF
TRBD1	TRBV5-4	TRBJ2-1	TGTGCCAGCAGCAACCGGGACAGGGGGCTCAATGAGCAGTTCTTC	CASSNRDRGLNEQFF
NA	TRBV2	TRBJ1-5	TGTGCCAGCAGTGAGAGCCGGGGAGACCAGCCCCAGCATTTT	CASSESRGDQPQHF